The clone carrying this T cell receptor (beta chain) was seen a few times. What it binds is not known. The data were obtained in a study of blood T cells in healthy people across ages. At the level of the study: With template switching, about one barcoded beta molecule was captured per two T cells. Study conclusions and caveats: Older age went with lower TCR beta diversity per million T cells, in a roughly linear way. Diversity figures based on one million T cells were deemed too low.

The V gene's germline CDR1 is LGHNA and CDR2 YSLEER. Trimming took 0 bases from V and 5 from J; bases not matched to a gene: 4. This CDR3 is 14 amino acids long. The second PCR ran about 6 to 11 cycles with a sample-barcoded 5' primer and J-beta primers. TCRdb passed the 5' RACE reads through MiXCR, listing each CDR3 protein once. The data contain about 1.1 million distinct CDR3 sequences, 35% to 40% of them seen just once; the ten biggest clones take up about 12%. This receptor was identified in a man aged 18 to 30 in good health. The J gene is TRBJ2-7, the V gene TRBV4-3; 7 nucleotides match TRBD1. The sequencing input was blood. CDR3 in amino acids: CASSQEDRDDEQYF. The CDR3 DNA is TGCGCCAGCAGCCAAGAAGACAGGGACGACGAGCAGTACTTC.